This T cell receptor (beta chain) was profiled in a study of blood T cell repertoires in COVID-19. The overall study: Italy, Spain and the United States were the sources of the convalescent and acute COVID-19 samples. From T cells, B-cell-depleted T cells, or PBMCs came the material, which was cDNA or gDNA.

Original analysis: By means of reference gene primer amplification, nucleated cell counts were estimated. Assay used: immunoSEQ multiplex PCR; TCRdb lists only in-frame clones, some missing. V and J calls and clone size follow that table, whereas D and trimming were derived from the DNA. Here the sample spans about 98,000 clones, 81% being singletons. V lost 4 bases and J 4 bases, leaving 13 bases between the germline ends. The CDR3 has 14 residues. Per germline, CDR1 MNHEY and CDR2 SVGAGI. In its sample, this clone was seen a few times. The genes are TRBV6-5 and TRBJ1-1; D is possibly TRBD1 (5 bases). This TCR was recovered from a woman older than 75 with acute or convalescent COVID-19. Sequences were obtained from peripheral blood. In DNA form, the CDR3 reads TGTGCCAGCAGTTTTGACAGTTTGGGCACTGAAGCTTTCTTT. Translated: CASSFDSLGTEAFF.